This T cell receptor beta chain was sequenced in a study of T-cell memory formation after mild COVID-19. Study in general: The TCR clusters were mostly specific to one donor.

The authors produced TCR alpha and TCR beta cDNA libraries with sample barcodes and UMIs by 5'RACE using constant-segment primers. TCRdb passed the 5' RACE reads through MiXCR, listing each CDR3 protein once. Among 400,000 to 500,000 distinct CDR3 sequences listed, around 18% were seen once. V was pared by 3 bases and J by 4 bases, with 5 bases of the junction left unmatched. Germline loops: CDR1 SGHRS, CDR2 YFSETQ. The CDR3 totals 15 residues. In its sample, this clonotype was seen many times. Its specificity is not known. Study findings and constraints: Shrinking CD4+ clones were chiefly CM and EM; CD8+ ones were chiefly EMRA. The pre-infection memory compartment contained some responding clones, suggesting cross-reactive memory joined.

Sequencing was performed on PBMCs or a T cell subset sorted from them (not recorded which). This receptor was obtained from an adult woman who had mild COVID-19 (a few samples of this study predate the infection). Cell type and time point are not known. J is TRBJ2-1 and V is TRBV5-1; 9 bases align to TRBD1. The CDR3 sequence: CASSSGQGHYNEQFF. The CDR3 bases are TGCGCCAGCAGCTCCGGACAGGGGCATTACAATGAGCAGTTCTTC.